These 24 T cell receptor beta chains were sequenced from one sample in a study of cytomegalovirus exposure and HLA in healthy donors. PCR was performed using 60 Vbeta and 13 Jbeta primers. Profiled with immunoSEQ multiplex PCR; TCRdb holds only in-frame clones, not every one. The sample has some 160,000 clones; over 80% are singletons. Sequencing input: PBMCs. The source is a woman between 18 and 29 years old in good health and CMV-seronegative.

This rearrangement joins TRBV5-1 to TRBJ2-7, with 9 bases that match TRBD1. The J segment lost 5 bases and the V segment lost 5 bases, leaving 2 bases of the junction unmatched. This CDR3 contains 12 residues. Germline V gene data show CDR1 as SGHRS and CDR2 as YFSETQ. As DNA, the CDR3 is TGCGCCAGCAGGGGACAGGGTAACGAGCAGTACTTC. Residues: CASRGQGNEQYF.

The V call is TRBV11-2, the J call TRBJ2-2; TRBD1 is a possible D gene (6 bases). The V end lost 7 bases, the J end lost 5 bases, and 17 bases lay between the germline ends. The length of the CDR3 is 15 residues. The germline V gene encodes CDR1 SGHAT and CDR2 FQNNGV. Here the CDR3 DNA reads TGTGCCAGCAACCCCGGGACAATGAATACCGGGGAGCTGTTTTTT. It yields the protein CASNPGTMNTGELFF.

The rearrangement links TRBV27 to TRBJ2-7; maybe TRBD1 (6 bases). Germline V lookup: CDR1 MNHEY, CDR2 SMNVEV (reference sequence). V gave up 2 bases and J gave up 2 bases, with 10 bases separating them. The CDR3 covers 14 residues. This CDR3 is CASSLHRATYEQYF. The CDR3 DNA follows: TGTGCCAGCAGTTTACACAGGGCAACCTACGAGCAGTACTTC.

This clone was recorded once. The rearrangement joins TRBV11-2 to TRBJ2-3; 11 bases fit TRBD2. Unmatched junction bases numbered 9, after V lost 7 bases and J lost 3 bases. Germline CDR1 and CDR2: SGHAT and FQNNGV. The CDR3 has 16 amino acids. The CDR3 DNA is TGTGCCAGCAACCCCACGACTAGCGGGGCTACAGATACGCAGTATTTT. Its translation: CASNPTTSGATDTQYF.

V is TRBV4-2 and J is TRBJ1-1; D call uncertain. Germline V gives CDR1 LGHNA, CDR2 YNFKEQ. The CDR3 has 14 residues. Trimming cost V 7 bases and J 4 bases, with 16 bases left between them. CDR3 bases: TGTGCCAGCATCAAAGGAGAGGGAGTCACTGAAGCTTTCTTT. Residues: CASIKGEGVTEAFF.

This clone appeared a few times. The rearrangement uses TRBV6-5 and TRBJ1-5; D is undetermined. The CDR3 has 15 amino acids. Germline CDR1 is MNHEY and CDR2 is SVGAGI. The V end was cut by 0 bases, the J end by 6 bases, with 12 bases between. The CDR3 reads CASSYSEGSGQPQHF. The DNA for the CDR3 is TGTGCCAGCAGTTACTCGGAGGGAAGTGGTCAGCCCCAGCATTTT.

The J gene is TRBJ2-2, the V gene TRBV2, with D possibly TRBD1 on 6 matching bases. Between the trimmed V and J ends, which lost 1 base and 4 bases, there was a span of 10 bases. The CDR3 sequence is 15 residues long. CDR1 is SNHLY, CDR2 FYNNEI, per germline. Here the CDR3 reads CASSEGGGGTGELFF. The CDR3 DNA follows: TGTGCCAGCAGTGAAGGAGGGGGTGGCACCGGGGAGCTGTTTTTT. Variable domain in full (rest from reference TRBV2 and TRBJ2-2): EPEVTQTPSHQVTQMGQEVILRCVPISNHLYFYWYRQILGQKVEFLVSFYNNEISEKSEIFDDQFSVERPDGSNFTLKIRSTKLEDSAMYFCASSEGGGGTGELFFGEGSRLTVL.

The chain links TRBV6-6 to TRBJ1-4, with 8 bases that match TRBD1. Per germline, CDR1 MNHNY and CDR2 SVGAGI (reference sequence). V lost 4 bases, J lost 8 bases, and 9 bases stayed unmatched. The CDR3 runs to 15 residues. CDR3 sequence (DNA): TGTGCCAGCAGTTCCTTTGGACAGGGTGGGGAAAAACTGTTTTTT. It yields the protein CASSSFGQGGEKLFF.

The chain joins TRBV5-1 to TRBJ2-3, with 13 bases aligning to TRBD2. The CDR3 spans 16 residues. V trimming: 2 bases; J trimming: 5 bases; junction bases outside the gene matches: 5. CDR1 and CDR2 (germline): SGHRS, YFSETQ. CDR3 in DNA: TGCGCCAGCAGCTTACTAGCGGGGGGGCTGAAAGATACGCAGTATTTT. This translates into CASSLLAGGLKDTQYF.

The chain couples TRBV30 to TRBJ2-5; TRBD1 matches 9 bases. V dropped 5 bases and J dropped 5; count of bases not matched to a gene: 9. Looked up from germline, CDR1 is GTSNPN and CDR2 is SVGIG (reference sequence). The CDR3 runs to 14 residues. This CDR3 is CAWGRTGGRETQYF. CDR3 nucleotide sequence: TGTGCCTGGGGACGTACAGGGGGCCGGGAGACCCAGTACTTC.

The chain joins TRBV23-1 to TRBJ1-6, with D perhaps TRBD1 (6 bases). TRBV23-1 is noted as an ORF with a role that remains uncertain. Deletions cut 4 bases from V and 9 bases from J, with 19 bases between. The CDR3 is 16 residues long. The CDR3 is CASSPIHRDEGSPLHF. The CDR3, as DNA: TGCGCCAGCAGTCCCATCCACAGGGACGAGGGTTCACCCCTCCACTTT.

The rearrangement uses TRBV19 and TRBJ2-3; 8 nucleotides agree with TRBD2. Losses at the gene ends were 2 bases for V and 0 bases for J; bases not matched to a gene: 7. CDR1 and CDR2 (germline): LNHDA, SQIVND (reference sequence). The CDR3 spans 17 residues. CDR3 residues: CASSIFSGGPSTDTQYF. The CDR3 nucleotides read TGTGCCAGTAGTATATTCTCGGGGGGGCCAAGCACAGATACGCAGTATTTT.

The V call is TRBV7-9, the J call TRBJ2-3; possibly TRBD2 for D (5 bases). Germline loops: CDR1 SEHNR, CDR2 FQNEAQ (reference sequence). The V end was cut by 5 bases, the J end by 5 bases, with 11 bases between. The length of the CDR3 is 13 residues. The CDR3 loop reads CASSPWGEDTQYF. CDR3 DNA: TGTGCCAGCAGCCCGTGGGGAGAAGATACGCAGTATTTT.

This chain joins TRBV18 and TRBJ2-5; D not certain. This CDR3 comprises 12 residues. The germline V and J ends were trimmed by 4 bases and 3 bases, with 6 bases remaining between them. The germline V gene has CDR1 KGHSH and CDR2 LQKENI. The CDR3 bases are TGTGCCAGCTCACGTTTAGAAGAGACCCAGTACTTC. Its translation: CASSRLEETQYF. The full variable domain, in which reference TRBV18 and TRBJ2-5 provide the parts outside the CDR3, is NAGVMQNPRHLVRRRGQEARLRCSPMKGHSHVYWYRQLPEEGLKFMVYLQKENIIDESGMPKERFSAEFPKEGPSILRIQQVVRGDSAAYFCASSRLEETQYFGPGTRLLVL.

The V call is TRBV10-3, the J call TRBJ1-2; D might be TRBD1 (5 bases). CDR3 length: 16 residues. The V gene lost 2 bases and the J gene lost 7 bases, with 20 bases spanning the gap. CDR1 and CDR2 from the germline V gene are ENHRY and SYGVKD. CDR3 DNA: TGTGCCATCAGTGAGACGGGGGACCCCCGTATTAGTGGCTACACCTTC. As protein: CAISETGDPRISGYTF.

The J gene is TRBJ2-1, the V gene TRBV28; no firm D call. The CDR3 covers 15 residues. CDR1 and CDR2 from the germline V gene are MDHEN and SYDVKM. The V end was cut by 8 bases, the J end by 4 bases, with 18 bases between. CDR3 nucleotides: TGTGCCAGCCCCCCTGGCAGGCCGAATTACAATGAGCAGTTCTTC. The encoded protein is CASPPGRPNYNEQFF. Full variable domain (rest looked up from reference TRBV28 and TRBJ2-1): DVKVTQSSRYLVKRTGEKVFLECVQDMDHENMFWYRQDPGLGLRLIYFSYDVKMKEKGDIPEGYSVSREKKERFSLILESASTNQTSMYLCASPPGRPNYNEQFFGPGTRLTVL.

The chain combines TRBV6-5 with TRBJ2-1; D perhaps matches TRBD1 (5 bases). Deletions cut 0 bases from V and 8 bases from J, with 17 bases between. The germline V gene has CDR1 MNHEY and CDR2 SVGAGI. The CDR3 is 16 residues long. The CDR3 spells CASSYSIYPQGDEQFF. Written as DNA, the CDR3 is TGTGCCAGCAGTTACTCGATTTATCCCCAGGGCGATGAGCAGTTCTTC.

CDR3 loop: CASSQGWDRGSAGNQPQHF. CDR3 nucleotides: TGCGCCAGCAGCCAAGGGTGGGACAGGGGGAGTGCGGGCAATCAGCCCCAGCATTTT. The genes are TRBV4-1 and TRBJ1-5; TRBD1 agrees at 11 bases. This CDR3 spans 19 amino acids. With 1 base clipped from V and 2 bases from J, the junction kept 10 bases outside the gene matches. CDR1 and CDR2 from the germline V gene are MGHRA and YSYEKL.

The chain's CDR3 is CASSLGTVTGQPQHF. The CDR3 coding sequence is TGTGCCAGCAGTTTAGGCACAGTTACAGGTCAGCCCCAGCATTTT. The chain joins TRBV28 to TRBJ1-5; a weak D match, TRBD1 (5 bases). Per germline, CDR1 MDHEN and CDR2 SYDVKM. Between the trimmed V and J ends, which lost 2 bases and 6 bases, there was a span of 14 bases. The CDR3 has 15 residues.

The chain combines TRBV29-1 with TRBJ1-1; D is undetermined. The CDR3 is 13 residues long. With 6 bases removed from V and 4 bases from J, the gap between germline ends came to 15 bases. Germline V CDR1 and CDR2: SQVTM, ANQGSEA. The CDR3 loop is CSVPLGGSTEAFF. The CDR3 DNA reads as TGCAGCGTCCCACTGGGCGGGAGCACTGAAGCTTTCTTT.

Regarding this clone: The missing conserved phenylalanine or tryptophan at the end of this CDR3 makes a read error likely. This chain links TRBV19 with TRBJ1-2; tentatively, D is TRBD1 (5 bases). Germline CDR1 is LNHDA and CDR2 is SQIVND (reference sequence). This CDR3 comprises 18 residues. V shed 4 bases and J shed 0 bases, with 21 bases lying between them. This CDR3 is CASSTRQTGRGANYGYTL. The CDR3 region has the DNA TGTGCCAGTAGTACTAGACAGACCGGGCGTGGGGCTAACTATGGCTACACCCTC.

This clone was recorded once. The genes are TRBV28 and TRBJ1-2; TRBD1 is a possible D gene (5 bases). The V end was cut by 4 bases, the J end by 1 base, with 13 bases between. The CDR3 runs 15 residues. From germline, CDR1 is MDHEN and CDR2 SYDVKM. Written as DNA, the CDR3 is TGTGCCAGCAGTTCCGACAGAATAGTTAACTATGGCTACACCTTC. It is translated as CASSSDRIVNYGYTF.

This sequence joins TRBV5-1 and TRBJ2-5; D not resolved. Per the germline V gene, CDR1 is SGHRS and CDR2 is YFSETQ. The V and J ends lost 4 bases and 5 bases respectively, with 12 bases between them. The CDR3 runs to 13 residues. CDR3 nucleotide sequence: TGCGCCAGCAGCCCCGACGTGGAGGAGACCCAGTACTTC. This gives the protein CASSPDVEETQYF.

V gene TRBV27 combines with J gene TRBJ1-1; no clear D gene. The CDR3 loop spans 15 amino acids. Deletions cut 5 bases from V and 2 bases from J, with 15 bases between. In germline, CDR1 is MNHEY, CDR2 SMNVEV (reference sequence). Here the CDR3 DNA reads TGTGCCAGCAGTAGAATTCGAGGTTATAACACTGAAGCTTTCTTT. Encoded protein: CASSRIRGYNTEAFF.